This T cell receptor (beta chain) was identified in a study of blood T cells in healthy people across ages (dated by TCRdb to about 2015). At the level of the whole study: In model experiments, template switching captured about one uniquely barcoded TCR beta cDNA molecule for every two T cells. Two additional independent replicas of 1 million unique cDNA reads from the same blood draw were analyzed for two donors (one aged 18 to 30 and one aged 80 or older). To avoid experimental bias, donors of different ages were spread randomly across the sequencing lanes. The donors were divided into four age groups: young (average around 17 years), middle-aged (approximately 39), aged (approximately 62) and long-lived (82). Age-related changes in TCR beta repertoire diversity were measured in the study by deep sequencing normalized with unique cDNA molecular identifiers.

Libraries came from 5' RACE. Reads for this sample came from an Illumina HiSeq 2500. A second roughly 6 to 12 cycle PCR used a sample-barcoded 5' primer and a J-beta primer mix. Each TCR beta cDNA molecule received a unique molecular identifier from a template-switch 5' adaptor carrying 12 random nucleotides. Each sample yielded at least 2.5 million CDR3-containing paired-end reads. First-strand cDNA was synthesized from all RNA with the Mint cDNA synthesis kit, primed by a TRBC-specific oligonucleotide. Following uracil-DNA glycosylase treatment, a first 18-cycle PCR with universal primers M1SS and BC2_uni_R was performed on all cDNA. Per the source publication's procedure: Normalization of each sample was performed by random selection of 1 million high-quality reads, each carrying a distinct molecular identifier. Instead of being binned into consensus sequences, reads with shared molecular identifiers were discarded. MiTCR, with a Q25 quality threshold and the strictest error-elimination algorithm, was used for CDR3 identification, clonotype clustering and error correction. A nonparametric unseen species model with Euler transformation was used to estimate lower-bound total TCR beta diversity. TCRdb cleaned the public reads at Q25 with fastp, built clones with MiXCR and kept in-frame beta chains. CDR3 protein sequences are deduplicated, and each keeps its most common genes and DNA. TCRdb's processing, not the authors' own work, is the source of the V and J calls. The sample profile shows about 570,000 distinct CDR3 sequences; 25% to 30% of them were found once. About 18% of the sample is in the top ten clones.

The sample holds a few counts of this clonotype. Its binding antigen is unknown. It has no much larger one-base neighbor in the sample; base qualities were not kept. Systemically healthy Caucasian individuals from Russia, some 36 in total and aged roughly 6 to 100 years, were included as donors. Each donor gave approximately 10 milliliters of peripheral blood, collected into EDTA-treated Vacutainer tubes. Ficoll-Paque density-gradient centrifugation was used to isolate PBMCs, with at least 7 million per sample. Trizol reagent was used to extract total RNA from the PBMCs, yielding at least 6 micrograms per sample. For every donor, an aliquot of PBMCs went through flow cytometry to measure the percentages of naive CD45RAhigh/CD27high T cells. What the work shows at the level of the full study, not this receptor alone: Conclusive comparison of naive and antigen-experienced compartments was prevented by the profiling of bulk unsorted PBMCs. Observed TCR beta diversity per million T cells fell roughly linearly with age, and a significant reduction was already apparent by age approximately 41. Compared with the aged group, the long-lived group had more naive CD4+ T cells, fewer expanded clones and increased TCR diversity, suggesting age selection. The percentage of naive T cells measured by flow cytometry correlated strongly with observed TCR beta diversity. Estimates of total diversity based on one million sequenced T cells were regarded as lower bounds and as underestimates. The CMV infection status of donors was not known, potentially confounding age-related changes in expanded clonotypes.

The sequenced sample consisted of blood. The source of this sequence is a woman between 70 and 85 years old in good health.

The DNA reads as follows: TGCAGTGCTAGACTAGCGGGGGGTTCCCCTCAGGGAGAGCAGTACTTC. Its protein reads: CSARLAGGSPQGEQYF. This chain joins TRBV20-1 to TRBJ2-7, with 11 junctional bases fitting TRBD2. CDR1 DFQATT and CDR2 SNEGSKA were looked up in the germline V gene (reference sequence). Germline trimming: 2 bases from V, 7 bases from J; junction bases outside gene matches: 13. Reading from cysteine to phenylalanine, the CDR3 counts 16 amino acids. The DNA shown is the 48-base CDR3, in frame from base 1.